Shown below are 9 T cell receptor beta chains from a single sample sequenced in a study of T cell repertoires in ileal Crohn's disease. Generated by immunoSEQ multiplex PCR, the TCRdb table keeps only in-frame clones and is missing some. The profile shows 12,000 to 15,000 clones, about 90% of them singletons. Source material: ileal tissue. The receptors come from an adult with Crohn's disease.

This clone showed up just a few times. The chain recombines TRBV27 with TRBJ1-2, with 7 bases fitting TRBD1. Germline CDR1 reads MNHEY; CDR2 reads SMNVEV (reference sequence). The CDR3 length is 15 residues. With 5 bases clipped from V and 8 bases from J, the junction kept 14 bases outside the gene matches. CDR3 sequence reads: CASSARTTGSPGYTF. DNA for the CDR3: TGTGCCAGCAGTGCTCGGACGACAGGGAGCCCCGGCTACACCTTC.

The DNA for the CDR3 is TGTGCCAGCAGTTACGGGGCCACAGATACGCAGTATTTT. Translation gives CASSYGATDTQYF. The genes are TRBV6-6 and TRBJ2-3; TRBD1 might be the D (5 bases). V shed 2 bases and J shed 2 bases, with 5 bases lying between them. The CDR3 covers 13 residues. Per the germline V gene, CDR1 is MNHNY and CDR2 is SVGAGI (reference sequence).

This clone was detected only once. The rearrangement joins TRBV7-5 to TRBJ1-1. TRBV7-5 is assigned pseudogene status. This CDR3 spans 13 amino acids. The chain's CDR3 is CARSLIMNTEAFF. The CDR3 bases are TGTGCCAGAAGCTTAATAATGAACACTGAAGCTTTCTTT.

This clone was detected only once. The chain joins TRBV30 to TRBJ2-7; possible D gene TRBD2, 6 bases. Germline CDR1 and CDR2: GTSNPN and SVGIG (reference sequence). V lost 4 bases and J 5 bases, leaving 15 bases between the germline ends. This CDR3 contains 13 residues. The CDR3: CAWTRDSSHEQYF. CDR3 in DNA: TGTGCCTGGACGCGGGACTCCAGCCACGAGCAGTACTTC.

V usage is TRBV5-1 and J usage is TRBJ2-7; TRBD2 agrees at 11 bases. J gave up 2 bases and V 0 bases, and 1 base lay outside the gene matches. CDR1 is SGHRS, CDR2 YFSETQ, per germline. The CDR3 length is 15 residues. The DNA for the CDR3 is TGCGCCAGCAGCTTGGAACTAGCGGGAGCCTACGAGCAGTACTTC. It specifies CASSLELAGAYEQYF.

This sequence joins TRBV18 and TRBJ1-3; possible D gene TRBD1, 5 bases. This CDR3 is 16 amino acids long. V was shortened by 5 bases and J by 0 bases, with 14 bases between the two germline ends. CDR1 and CDR2 from the germline V gene are KGHSH and LQKENI. This chain's CDR3 is CASSTSTASSGNTIYF. In nucleotides, the CDR3 is TGTGCCAGCTCAACTTCGACAGCCAGCTCTGGAAACACCATATATTTT.

The gene calls are TRBV7-3 and TRBJ2-2, with 8 nucleotides matching TRBD1. Trimming took 5 bases from V and 3 from J; bases not matched to a gene: 8. This CDR3 is built from 16 residues. CDR1 SGHTA and CDR2 FQGTGA come from the germline V gene. In DNA form, the CDR3 reads TGTGCCAGCAGCAAACGACCGGGACAGGACACCGGGGAGCTGTTTTTT. Translating it yields CASSKRPGQDTGELFF.

This chain connects TRBV6-6 to TRBJ1-2; the match to TRBD1 covers 9 bases. This CDR3 region has 14 residues. The germline gives CDR1 MNHNY, CDR2 SVGAGI (reference sequence). V was clipped by 5 bases and J by 10 bases; unmatched bases: 11. The CDR3 nucleotides read TGTGCCAGCAGTGTAACAGGGGGCTCCGCCAACTACACCTTC. It codes for CASSVTGGSANYTF.

CDR3 region: CASSLGHFNEQFF. The CDR3 bases are TGTGCCAGCAGTCTGGGACACTTCAATGAGCAGTTCTTC. The chain has TRBV6-1 and TRBJ2-1, with D perhaps TRBD1 (6 bases). The CDR3 is 13 amino acids. The V gene's germline CDR1 is MNHNS and CDR2 SASEGT. V lost 5 bases and J lost 6, with 11 bases in between.